A single sample gave rise to the 19 T cell receptor beta chains below, sequenced in a study of cytomegalovirus exposure and HLA in healthy donors. PCR amplification relied on 60 Vbeta primers (plus 13 Jbeta primers). Method: immunoSEQ multiplex PCR; TCRdb's copy keeps in-frame clones and lacks some. Here the sample table reports about 210,000 clones. The sequenced sample consisted of PBMCs. These receptors originate from a woman aged 30 to 39 in good health and CMV-seropositive.

The V call is TRBV4-1, the J call TRBJ2-5; D is possibly TRBD1 (8 bases). Trimming left V 0 bases short and J 10 bases short, with 12 bases between. Germline CDR1 and CDR2: MGHRA and YSYEKL. The CDR3 has 13 residues. DNA for the CDR3: TGCGCCAGCAGCCAAGAGAACAGGGGGGGCCAGTACTTC. This codes for CASSQENRGGQYF.

CDR3 loop: CASSDFSGTGQYGYTF. For the CDR3, the DNA is TGTGCCAGCAGTGATTTTTCCGGGACGGGACAGTATGGCTACACCTTC. This chain connects TRBV6-1 to TRBJ1-2; 7 nucleotides agree with TRBD1. Germline V gene sequence: CDR1 MNHNS, CDR2 SASEGT. Trimming took 3 bases from V and 5 from J; bases not matched to a gene: 12. The CDR3 consists of 16 residues.

J is TRBJ2-5 and V is TRBV4-3; no reliable D call. The V and J ends lost 1 base and 2 bases respectively, with 11 bases between them. CDR1 LGHNA and CDR2 YSLEER come from the germline V gene. This CDR3 has 15 amino acids. CDR3 sequence (DNA): TGCGCCAGCAGCCAAGCCAGGCTACAACAAGAGACCCAGTACTTC. This codes for CASSQARLQQETQYF.

The rearrangement uses TRBV5-6 and TRBJ1-1; 7 bases match TRBD1. V trimming: 0 bases; J trimming: 7 bases; junction bases outside the gene matches: 6. Per germline, CDR1 SGHDT and CDR2 YYEEEE. The CDR3 is 14 residues long. The CDR3 sequence: CASSLGQGVGEAFF. As DNA, the CDR3 is TGTGCCAGCAGCTTGGGACAGGGTGTAGGTGAAGCTTTCTTT.

DNA for the CDR3: TGCGCCAGCAGCCGCCCCACGGGAGGGCCTATCGACGAGCAGTACTTC. Its translation is CASSRPTGGPIDEQYF. The V gene is TRBV4-1, the J gene TRBJ2-5; 8 positions match TRBD2. TRBJ2-7 explains the end of the DNA better; the J call may be wrong. The CDR3 is made up of 16 amino acids. CDR1 is MGHRA and CDR2 is YSYEKL in the germline V gene.

The chain employs TRBV4-3 and TRBJ2-7; D call uncertain. V lost 1 base and J 4 bases, leaving 14 bases between the germline ends. The CDR3 is 15 amino acids. CDR1 is LGHNA, CDR2 YSLEER, per germline. Here the CDR3 reads CASSQGASTRYEQYF. The CDR3 coding sequence is TGCGCCAGCAGCCAAGGGGCTTCTACTCGTTACGAGCAGTACTTC.

Note on this clone: One end of the junction is discordant with germline, which a read error may explain. Other DNA sequences in the sample encode the same CDR3. The chain combines TRBV19 with TRBJ1-2; no clear D gene. The CDR3 totals 13 residues. The V gene's germline CDR1 is LNHDA and CDR2 SQIVND (reference sequence). The CDR3 DNA is TGTGCCAGTAGTATAATCACAGATTATGGCTACACTTTC. Its translation is CASSIITDYGYTF.

The rearrangement links TRBV29-1 to TRBJ1-1; the match to TRBD1 covers 12 bases. The germline CDR1 and CDR2 sequences are SQVTM and ANQGSEA. The length of the CDR3 is 15 residues. V lost 6 bases, J lost 4 bases, and 9 bases stayed unmatched. CDR3 region: CSVPGQGAPGTEAFF. CDR3 sequence (DNA): TGCAGCGTACCGGGACAGGGGGCGCCGGGCACTGAAGCTTTCTTT.

The CDR3 is CASSLIPYSEGNTF. The CDR3 DNA follows: TGTGCCAGCAGCTTAATACCCTATTCGGAGGGCAACACCTTC. The rearrangement joins TRBV11-2 to TRBJ1-2; D not certain. The V and J ends lost 2 bases and 12 bases respectively, with 19 bases between them. This CDR3 has 14 amino acids. Germline V gene lookup returns CDR1 SGHAT and CDR2 FQNNGV.

The chain has TRBV5-1 and TRBJ1-1, with 7 bases fitting TRBD1. V shed 4 bases, J shed 2 bases, and the junction held 5 bases outside the gene matches. CDR3 size: 14 residues. Germline loops: CDR1 SGHRS, CDR2 YFSETQ. The chain's CDR3 is CASSATGLNTEAFF. The CDR3 coding sequence is TGCGCCAGCAGCGCGACAGGGTTAAACACTGAAGCTTTCTTT.

J is TRBJ2-2 and V is TRBV10-1; tentative D call: TRBD2 (5 bases). The CDR3 consists of 12 residues. CDR1 and CDR2 (germline): WNHNN, SYGVQD (reference sequence). Trimming cost V 4 bases and J 7 bases, with 7 bases left between them. The DNA for the CDR3 is TGCGCCAGCAGTGCGGGGTACGGGGAGCTGTTTTTT. Translating gives CASSAGYGELFF.

The chain is built from TRBV6-1 and TRBJ2-1, with 9 bases that match TRBD1. The CDR3 contains 15 residues. Germline V gene data show CDR1 as MNHNS and CDR2 as SASEGT. J gave up 4 bases and V 2 bases, and 3 bases lay outside the gene matches. CDR3 sequence (DNA): TGTGCCAGCAGTGAACTGGACAGGGGATACAATGAGCAGTTCTTC. It yields the protein CASSELDRGYNEQFF.

The DNA of the CDR3 is TGTGCCACCAGCCCAGGAGGGGGTGTAGCGGGGTACAATGAGCAGTTCTTC. This encodes CATSPGGGVAGYNEQFF. The chain couples TRBV15 to TRBJ2-1; the match to TRBD2 covers 8 bases. The CDR3 is made up of 17 amino acids. CDR1 is LNHNV, CDR2 YYDKDF, per germline (reference sequence). J gave up 4 bases and V 5 bases, and 13 bases lay outside the gene matches.

The chain uses TRBV4-1 and TRBJ1-2, with D unclear. Germline V gives CDR1 MGHRA, CDR2 YSYEKL. V gave up 1 base and J gave up 3 bases, with 12 bases separating them. The CDR3 is made up of 15 amino acids. The CDR3 nucleotides are TGCGCCAGCAGCCAAGGCTCCAGGTATCACTATGGCTACACCTTC. This codes for CASSQGSRYHYGYTF.

The chain has TRBV19 and TRBJ1-2, with D perhaps TRBD1 (5 bases). Trimming took off 3 bases at V and 8 bases at J, with 19 bases between the two ends. Germline CDR1 LNHDA, CDR2 SQIVND (reference sequence). The CDR3 extends over 15 amino acids. The CDR3 DNA reads TGTGCCAGTAGTATCGGCGTTCTCTGGACAAAAGGCTACACCTTC. This translates into CASSIGVLWTKGYTF. The full variable domain, completed using reference TRBV19 and TRBJ1-2, is DGGITQSPKYLFRKEGQNVTLSCEQNLNHDAMYWYRQDPGQGLRLIYYSQIVNDFQKGDIAEGYSVSREKKESFPLTVTSAQKNPTAFYLCASSIGVLWTKGYTFGSGTRLTVV.

The CDR3 protein is CASSLASGGFESYNEQFF. The CDR3 nucleotides are TGCGCCAGCAGCCTTGCTAGCGGGGGGTTCGAATCCTACAATGAGCAGTTCTTC. The chain couples TRBV5-1 to TRBJ2-1; 11 positions match TRBD2. Germline CDR1 and CDR2: SGHRS and YFSETQ. The CDR3 extends over 18 amino acids. V lost 4 bases, J lost 1 base, and 10 bases stayed unmatched.

The chain carries TRBV7-8 and TRBJ1-2; D unclear. This CDR3 is built from 15 residues. V lost 5 bases to trimming and J lost 4 bases, with 17 bases between them. Germline V lookup: CDR1 SGHVS, CDR2 FQNEAQ. CDR3 nucleotide sequence: TGTGCCAGCAGCGAGGCGGGTACGGAACCCTATGGCTACACCTTC. Translation: CASSEAGTEPYGYTF.

The rearrangement links TRBV13 to TRBJ2-2, with D maybe TRBD2 (6 bases). V lost 7 bases, J lost 0 bases, and 12 bases lay in between. The CDR3 runs 15 residues. Germline V gene sequence: CDR1 PRHDT, CDR2 FYEKMQ (reference sequence). CDR3 sequence (DNA): TGTGCCAGCAACTCGGGGGAACCGAACACCGGGGAGCTGTTTTTT. Protein product: CASNSGEPNTGELFF.

The CDR3 loop is CASSLDDSSNTGELFF. The CDR3 coding sequence is TGTGCCAGCAGCTTAGACGACAGCTCGAACACCGGGGAGCTGTTTTTT. The chain links TRBV7-6 to TRBJ2-2, with D possibly TRBD1 on 5 matching bases. The CDR3 contains 16 residues. V shed 1 base and J shed 0 bases, with 9 bases lying between them. Per the germline V gene, CDR1 is SGHVS and CDR2 is FNYEAQ.